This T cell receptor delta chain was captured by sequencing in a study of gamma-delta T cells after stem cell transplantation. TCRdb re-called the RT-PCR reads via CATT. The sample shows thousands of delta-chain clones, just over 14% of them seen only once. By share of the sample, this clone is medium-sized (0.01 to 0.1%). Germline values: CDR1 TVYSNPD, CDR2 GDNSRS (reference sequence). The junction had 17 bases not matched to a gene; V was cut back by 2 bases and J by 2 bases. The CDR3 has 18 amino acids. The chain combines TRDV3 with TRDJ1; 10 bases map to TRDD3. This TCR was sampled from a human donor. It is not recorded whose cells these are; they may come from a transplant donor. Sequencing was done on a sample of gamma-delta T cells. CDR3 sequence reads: CAFGSAGLGDRWTDKLIF. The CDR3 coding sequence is TGTGCCTTTGGGTCCGCGGGACTGGGGGATCGGTGGACCGATAAACTCATCTTT.